One sample yielded the 24 T cell receptor beta chains listed below, sequenced in a study of cytomegalovirus exposure and HLA in healthy donors (TCRdb year 2017). The library relied on the immunoSEQ multiplex PCR assay. A mixture of 60 forward primers for TCR Vbeta segments and 13 reverse primers for TCR Jbeta segments was used in the multiplex PCR. TCRdb mirrors the immuneACCESS table, restricted to in-frame sequences. Some clones are absent from its copies; in checked studies, under half trace to an unresolved V gene, and the reason for the others is unknown. The table for this sample lists over 200,000 clones; over 65% of them were counted only once. Clones ranked in the top ten supply roughly 1.3% of the sample. The sample taken for sequencing was PBMCs. These receptors were taken from a human donor in good health.

This clone was found once. The V call is TRBV2, the J call TRBJ1-1; D not resolved. V lost 8 bases and J 9 bases, leaving 13 bases between the germline ends. The CDR3 spans 11 residues. Looked up from germline, CDR1 is SNHLY and CDR2 is FYNNEI. In nucleotides, the CDR3 is TGTGCCAGCTTGAGGGCCAGTAAAGCTTTCTTT. Translated: CASLRASKAFF.

This chain uses TRBV9 with TRBJ2-7; 7 positions match TRBD1. V dropped 2 bases and J dropped 0; count of bases not matched to a gene: 5. This CDR3 spans 15 amino acids. Germline V gene lookup returns CDR1 SGDLS and CDR2 YYNGEE. In nucleotides, the CDR3 is TGTGCCAGCAGCGTTAAGACAGGGCACTCCTACGAGCAGTACTTC. Its translation is CASSVKTGHSYEQYF.

V usage is TRBV5-1 and J usage is TRBJ1-1, with TRBD1 as a possible D gene (5 bases). CDR1 SGHRS and CDR2 YFSETQ come from the germline V gene. CDR3 length: 14 residues. V gave up 4 bases and J gave up 1 base, with 11 bases separating them. The CDR3 nucleotides read TGCGCCAGCAGCCCCAGGGCGCGGAACACTGAAGCTTTCTTT. It encodes CASSPRARNTEAFF.

The table lists this clone with a few counts. The chain couples TRBV28 to TRBJ2-2; the match to TRBD1 covers 8 bases. CDR1 is MDHEN, CDR2 SYDVKM, per germline. This CDR3 region has 16 residues. Losses at the gene ends were 2 bases for V and 5 bases for J; bases not matched to a gene: 7. CDR3 DNA sequence: TGTGCCAGCAGTTTACAGGGGGCGTTAAAAACCGGGGAGCTGTTTTTT. It yields the protein CASSLQGALKTGELFF.

The V call is TRBV27, the J call TRBJ2-7; D is uncertain. The CDR3 runs to 13 residues. V was pared by 3 bases and J by 6 bases, with 12 bases between. Germline V gene sequence: CDR1 MNHEY, CDR2 SMNVEV (reference sequence). CDR3 amino acids: CASSFVGLPEQYF. As DNA, the CDR3 is TGTGCCAGCAGTTTCGTTGGGCTGCCCGAGCAGTACTTC.

The J gene is TRBJ2-3, the V gene TRBV7-2; TRBD2 is a possible D gene (6 bases). The ends were cut back, 5 bases at V and 0 bases at J, with 15 bases in the middle. This CDR3 is built from 16 residues. Germline V gene data show CDR1 as SGHTA and CDR2 as FQGNSA. The CDR3 DNA is TGTGCCAGCAGCCTGAACGGGGGATCAAGCACAGATACGCAGTATTTT. It encodes CASSLNGGSSTDTQYF.

This chain uses TRBV9 with TRBJ2-1, with 7 nucleotides matching TRBD2. The CDR3 loop spans 15 amino acids. Germline CDR1 is SGDLS and CDR2 is YYNGEE. With 0 bases clipped from V and 7 bases from J, the junction kept 7 bases outside the gene matches. In DNA form, the CDR3 reads TGTGCCAGCAGCGTAGCTGGCGGGAGTCAAAATGAGCAGTTCTTC. Protein sequence: CASSVAGGSQNEQFF.

V gene TRBV14 combines with J gene TRBJ2-7, with 9 nucleotides matching TRBD2. The CDR3 is 14 residues long. Looked up from germline, CDR1 is SGHDN and CDR2 is FVKESK. J was trimmed by 8 bases and V by 4 bases; bases with no gene match: 9. The CDR3 region has the DNA TGTGCCAGCAGCCGATTAGCGGGAGTCTCTCAGCAGTACTTC. It specifies CASSRLAGVSQQYF. Based on the CDR3 plus reference TRBV14 and TRBJ2-7, the full variable domain is EAGVTQFPSHSVIEKGQTVTLRCDPISGHDNLYWYRRVMGKEIKFLLHFVKESKQDESGMPNNRFLAERTGGTYSTLKVQPAELEDSGVYFCASSRLAGVSQQYFGPGTRLTVT.

The chain carries TRBV11-2 and TRBJ2-1; D might be TRBD2 (5 bases). The V and J ends lost 5 bases and 0 bases respectively, with 14 bases between them. Germline V CDR1 and CDR2: SGHAT, FQNNGV. The CDR3 is 16 residues long. The CDR3 loop is CASSLQAESSYNEQFF. The CDR3 nucleotides are TGTGCCAGCAGCCTTCAAGCGGAAAGCTCCTACAATGAGCAGTTCTTC.

This chain uses TRBV18 with TRBJ2-1; a possible D gene is TRBD2 (6 bases). The CDR3 covers 15 residues. V was trimmed by 2 bases and J by 0 bases, leaving 8 bases between them. From germline, CDR1 is KGHSH and CDR2 LQKENI. CDR3 amino acids: CASSPWRDSYNEQFF. Here the CDR3 DNA reads TGTGCCAGCTCACCATGGCGGGACTCCTACAATGAGCAGTTCTTC.

The V gene is TRBV6-5, the J gene TRBJ2-5; TRBD2 matches 12 bases. In germline, CDR1 is MNHEY, CDR2 SVGAGI. The CDR3 loop spans 16 amino acids. The V and J ends lost 0 bases and 11 bases, in that order; junction bases with no gene match: 10. CDR3 bases: TGTGCCAGCAGTTACTCGACGCTAGCGGGAGGGGGGGAGCAGTACTTC. Protein sequence: CASSYSTLAGGGEQYF.

This clone has more than one count but fewer than ten. The V call is TRBV9, the J call TRBJ2-7; 7 bases are a match to TRBD2. V dropped 3 bases and J dropped 6; count of bases not matched to a gene: 9. The CDR3 is made up of 14 amino acids. The germline CDR1 and CDR2 sequences are SGDLS and YYNGEE. The DNA of the CDR3 is TGTGCCAGCAGCGAGGTCTGGGGAGGGTCCGAGCAGTACTTC. Encoded protein: CASSEVWGGSEQYF.

V gene TRBV7-2 combines with J gene TRBJ2-1, with D perhaps matching TRBD2 (6 bases). With 1 base removed from V and 0 bases from J, the gap between germline ends came to 7 bases. The CDR3 is made up of 15 amino acids. Looked up from germline, CDR1 is SGHTA and CDR2 is FQGNSA. The CDR3 loop is CASSLDGSSYNEQFF. In DNA, the CDR3 is TGTGCCAGCAGCTTAGACGGGAGCTCCTACAATGAGCAGTTCTTC.

This chain connects TRBV28 to TRBJ2-1; 9 bases align to TRBD2. Unmatched junction bases numbered 13, after V lost 6 bases and J lost 4 bases. Germline CDR1 is MDHEN and CDR2 is SYDVKM. The CDR3 spans 17 residues. CDR3 region: CASSHLRTSGFYNEQFF. In DNA form, the CDR3 reads TGTGCCAGCAGCCACCTTCGAACTAGCGGGTTTTACAATGAGCAGTTCTTC.

In DNA, the CDR3 is TGTGCCAGTACTAGCGCCTACGAGCAGTACTTC. Its protein product is CASTSAYEQYF. The chain couples TRBV2 to TRBJ2-7, with 7 bases identical to TRBD2. Unmatched junction bases numbered 1, after V lost 9 bases and J lost 2 bases. The germline V gene encodes CDR1 SNHLY and CDR2 FYNNEI. This CDR3 spans 11 amino acids.

The chain recombines TRBV7-2 with TRBJ2-1, with unresolved D. This CDR3 has 17 amino acids. Trimming took off 2 bases at V and 0 bases at J, with 14 bases between the two ends. CDR1 is SGHTA, CDR2 FQGNSA, per germline. The DNA for the CDR3 is TGTGCCAGCAGCTTAAAAGGAGCCGCGAGCTCCTACAATGAGCAGTTCTTC. It translates to CASSLKGAASSYNEQFF. Supplemented by reference TRBV7-2 and TRBJ2-1, the full variable domain reads GAGVSQSPSNKVTEKGKDVELRCDPISGHTALYWYRQSLGQGLEFLIYFQGNSAPDKSGLPSDRFSAERTGGSVSTLTIQRTQQEDSAVYLCASSLKGAASSYNEQFFGPGTRLTVL.

The rearrangement uses TRBV4-1 and TRBJ2-7, with TRBD2 as a possible D gene (6 bases). Germline CDR1 is MGHRA and CDR2 is YSYEKL. This CDR3 has 16 residues. V gave up 4 bases and J gave up 6 bases, with 22 bases separating them. The CDR3 coding sequence is TGCGCCAGCAGCCCCAAAAGACTAGTCTCTTCGCTCGAGCAGTACTTC. It yields the protein CASSPKRLVSSLEQYF.

On this clone itself: The same CDR3 arises from other DNA sequences in this sample as well. This chain joins TRBV7-2 and TRBJ1-1; possibly TRBD1 for D (6 bases). V dropped 9 bases and J dropped 1 base, with 21 bases sitting between them. The CDR3 is 16 amino acids. CDR1 is SGHTA and CDR2 is FQGNSA in the germline V gene. In nucleotides, the CDR3 is TGTGCCAGTAGCCCTAGAATGACAGGTACGAACACTGAAGCTTTCTTT. This gives the protein CASSPRMTGTNTEAFF. Complete variable domain (other parts from reference TRBV7-2 and TRBJ1-1): GAGVSQSPSNKVTEKGKDVELRCDPISGHTALYWYRQSLGQGLEFLIYFQGNSAPDKSGLPSDRFSAERTGGSVSTLTIQRTQQEDSAVYLCASSPRMTGTNTEAFFGQGTRLTVV.

This rearrangement joins TRBV10-2 to TRBJ2-1, with TRBD2 matching 12 bases. This CDR3 is built from 15 residues. Per germline, CDR1 WSHSY and CDR2 SAAADI. Germline trimming cut 6 bases from V and 5 bases from J; bases unmatched to any gene: 5. The CDR3 reads CASRTSGSGHNEQFF. The CDR3, as DNA: TGCGCCAGCAGGACTAGCGGGAGCGGCCACAATGAGCAGTTCTTC.

V and J are TRBV28 and TRBJ2-7; D is perhaps TRBD1 (5 bases). The CDR3 has 14 residues. Germline V CDR1 and CDR2: MDHEN, SYDVKM. V gave up 7 bases and J gave up 2 bases, with 15 bases separating them. CDR3 sequence (DNA): TGTGCCAGCAAGTTTATAGGACAACCCTACGAGCAGTACTTC. It is translated as CASKFIGQPYEQYF.

The J gene is TRBJ2-7, the V gene TRBV6-5, with 7 bases identical to TRBD1. The CDR3 length is 14 residues. Trimming at V came to 0 bases and at J to 3 bases, leaving 2 bases not matched to a gene. Germline V gives CDR1 MNHEY, CDR2 SVGAGI. CDR3 residues: CASSYSWDSYEQYF. The CDR3 bases are TGTGCCAGCAGTTACTCTTGGGACAGCTACGAGCAGTACTTC.

In this sample, this clone turned up a few times. The gene calls are TRBV18 and TRBJ2-6; a weak D match, TRBD1 (6 bases). The germline V gene encodes CDR1 KGHSH and CDR2 LQKENI. The CDR3 is made up of 17 amino acids. V gave up 6 bases and J gave up 0 bases, with 15 bases separating them. CDR3 nucleotides: TGTGCCAGCTCCCGGACAGTTTTCGGCTCTGGGGCCAACGTCCTGACTTTC. Its translation: CASSRTVFGSGANVLTF.

The rearrangement uses TRBV15 and TRBJ2-7, with D unresolved. The CDR3 runs to 14 residues. Trimming pared 11 bases from V and 3 bases from J, leaving 20 bases between. CDR1 and CDR2 from the germline V gene are LNHNV and YYDKDF (reference sequence). The CDR3 DNA follows: TGTGCCGCCGGAACCTCCCAGGTAAACTACGAGCAGTACTTC. Translated: CAAGTSQVNYEQYF.

V is TRBV4-2 and J is TRBJ2-1; 9 bases match TRBD2. The V and J ends lost 1 base and 7 bases, in that order; junction bases with no gene match: 11. The CDR3 runs 17 residues. Germline CDR1 LGHNA, CDR2 YNFKEQ. CDR3 loop: CASSQGGGGRALNEQFF. The CDR3 region has the DNA TGTGCCAGCAGCCAAGGCGGGGGCGGGAGGGCCCTTAATGAGCAGTTCTTC.